This TCR beta chain was sequenced during a study of cytomegalovirus exposure and HLA in healthy donors. Germline V gives CDR1 SGHRS, CDR2 YFSETQ. The CDR3 has 14 residues. It was with 60 Vbeta and 13 Jbeta primers that the PCR ran. Clones were sequenced by immunoSEQ multiplex PCR, and TCRdb holds only the in-frame ones, with some missing. This sample has about 160,000 clones, with roughly 79% found just once. This sequence joins TRBV5-1 and TRBJ2-5; D remains unclear. Matching the DNA end better, TRBJ2-7 makes the J call doubtful. Sample: PBMCs. The receptor was isolated from a woman in her 50s in good health and CMV-seronegative. DNA of the CDR3: TGCGCCAGCAGCTTCCCCAGTAGCTCCTACGAGCAGTACTTC. It encodes CASSFPSSSYEQYF.